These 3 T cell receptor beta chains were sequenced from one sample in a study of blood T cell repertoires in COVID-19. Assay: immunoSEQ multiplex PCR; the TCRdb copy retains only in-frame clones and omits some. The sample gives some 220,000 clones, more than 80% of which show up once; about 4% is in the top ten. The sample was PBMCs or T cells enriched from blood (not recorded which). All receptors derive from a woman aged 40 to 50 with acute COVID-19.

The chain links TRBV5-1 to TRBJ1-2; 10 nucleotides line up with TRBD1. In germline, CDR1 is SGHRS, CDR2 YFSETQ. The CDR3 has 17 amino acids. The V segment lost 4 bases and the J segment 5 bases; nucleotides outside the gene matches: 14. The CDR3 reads CASSGGGQGPGVYGYTF. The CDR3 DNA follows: TGCGCCAGCAGCGGTGGGGGACAGGGGCCCGGAGTTTATGGCTACACCTTC.

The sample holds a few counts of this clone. This chain's CDR3 is CASSKTSRELFF. CDR3 DNA: TGTGCCAGCAGTAAGACTAGCAGGGAGCTGTTTTTT. The chain has TRBV6-5 and TRBJ2-2, with 7 bases identical to TRBD2. The CDR3 has 12 residues. Germline V lookup: CDR1 MNHEY, CDR2 SVGAGI. With V trimmed by 5 bases and J by 9 bases, 3 bases remained unmatched.

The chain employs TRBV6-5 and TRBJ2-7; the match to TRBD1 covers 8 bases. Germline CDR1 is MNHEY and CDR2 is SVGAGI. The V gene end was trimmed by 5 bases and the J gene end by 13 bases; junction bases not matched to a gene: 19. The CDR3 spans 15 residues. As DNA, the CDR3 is TGTGCCAGCAGTCCTTCCCCGGGACAGGTCCCTTTCATCTACTTC. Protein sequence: CASSPSPGQVPFIYF.